The clone carrying this T cell receptor beta chain has just a few counts. This CDR3 has 13 amino acids. The trim removed 4 bases at V and 12 bases at J, leaving 10 bases unmatched. The germline CDR1 and CDR2 sequences are MNHNY and SVGAGI (reference sequence). The data were taken from a study of blood T cell repertoires in COVID-19. Profiled with immunoSEQ multiplex PCR; TCRdb holds only in-frame clones, not every one. In the table there are tens of thousands of clones, roughly 82% of which are singletons. This sequence originates from a man aged 55 to 70 with acute or convalescent COVID-19. The chain has TRBV6-6 and TRBJ1-1, with 8 bases matching TRBD1. The sample consisted of peripheral blood. The CDR3 coding sequence is TGTGCCAGCAGTTCCTTAAGGACAGGGCGGACTTTCTTT. This gives the protein CASSSLRTGRTFF.